These T cell receptor beta chains were read from a single sample in a study of T cells in Graves' hyperthyroidism and ophthalmopathy. TCRdb reanalysed the multiplex PCR reads using MiXCR and keeps one entry per CDR3 protein. The data hold 600,000 or so distinct CDR3 sequences, with 15% to 20% observed a single time. The sample taken for sequencing was blood. All receptors derive from a woman aged 25 to 39 with Graves' hyperthyroidism. Each CDR3 is given with its conserved first and last residue. D genes are given only for firm matches. The size field is filled for only some rows; it gives once, few, many or a size class.

abundance | j_gene | d_gene | v_gene | CDR3aa | CDR3nt
many | TRBJ1-1 | NA | TRBV6-6 | CASSYVGAGTEAFF | TGTGCCAGCAGTTACGTGGGGGCTGGGACTGAAGCTTTCTTT
many | TRBJ2-3 | NA | TRBV27 | CASSGITGDTQYF | TGTGCCAGCAGTGGGATCACCGGGGATACGCAGTATTTT
NA | TRBJ2-7 | TRBD2 | TRBV10-1 | CASSEFLASGSYEQYF | TGCGCCAGCAGTGAGTTTTTGGCTAGCGGATCCTACGAGCAGTACTTC
NA | TRBJ2-7 | NA | TRBV12-3/TRBV12-4 | CASSRPTAYYEQYF | TGTGCCAGCAGTCGTCCGACAGCCTACTACGAGCAGTACTTC
few | TRBJ2-1 | TRBD1 | TRBV27 | CASSLLDRVDEQFF | TGTGCCAGCAGCTTACTTGACAGGGTAGATGAGCAGTTCTTC
NA | TRBJ1-4 | NA | TRBV20-1 | CSARAVEARPTNEKLFF | TGCAGTGCTAGAGCCGTCGAGGCCCGTCCGACTAATGAAAAACTGTTTTTT
many | TRBJ2-5 | NA | TRBV7-9 | CASTVGAGLQETQYF | TGTGCCAGCACCGTAGGGGCAGGGCTCCAAGAGACCCAGTACTTC
many | TRBJ2-1 | TRBD2 | TRBV12-3/TRBV12-4 | CASSFVAGVAEQFF | TGTGCCAGCAGTTTTGTCGCGGGAGTAGCTGAGCAGTTCTTC
NA | TRBJ2-1 | TRBD1 | TRBV15 | CATSSWDSSYNEQFF | TGTGCCACCAGCAGTTGGGACAGCTCCTACAATGAGCAGTTCTTC
NA | TRBJ2-7 | TRBD1 | TRBV5-1 | CASSSDRGLSQTTEQYF | TGCGCCAGCAGCTCGGACAGGGGGCTCAGTCAAACTACCGAGCAGTACTTC
NA | TRBJ2-1 | NA | TRBV5-6 | CASSLWMGEQFF | TGTGCCAGCAGCTTGTGGATGGGAGAGCAGTTCTTC
few | TRBJ1-4 | NA | TRBV9 | CASSAAGSATNEKLFF | TGTGCCAGCAGCGCAGCAGGATCTGCAACTAATGAAAAACTGTTTTTT
NA | TRBJ2-3 | TRBD2 | TRBV28 | CASSPRLAGVVDTQYF | TGTGCCAGCAGTCCAAGACTAGCGGGAGTTGTAGATACGCAGTATTTT
NA | TRBJ2-1 | NA | TRBV10-2 | CASIGQGLPNEQFF | TGCGCCAGCATCGGGCAGGGTCTCCCCAATGAGCAGTTCTTC
few | TRBJ1-4 | NA | TRBV10-2 | CASSELGPEWATNEKLFF | TGCGCCAGCAGTGAGTTGGGCCCCGAGTGGGCAACTAATGAAAAACTGTTTTTT
many | TRBJ2-1 | TRBD2 | TRBV5-6 | CASSLELAGGTRREQFF | TGTGCCAGCAGCTTGGAGCTAGCGGGAGGCACGCGACGAGAGCAGTTCTTC
NA | TRBJ1-3 | TRBD1 | TRBV3-1 | CASSQTGGRGNTIYF | TGTGCCAGCAGCCAGACAGGGGGCCGTGGAAACACCATATATTTT
few | TRBJ2-3 | NA | TRBV20-1 | CSARDRRADSTDTQYF | TGCAGTGCTAGAGATAGGAGAGCGGACAGCACAGATACGCAGTATTTT
few | TRBJ2-1 | TRBD2 | TRBV7-2 | CASSPPTGRAYNEQFF | TGTGCCAGCAGCCCCCCGACCGGGAGGGCCTACAATGAGCAGTTCTTC
NA | TRBJ2-1 | NA | TRBV10-3 | CAISPAGKVAETQFF | TGTGCCATCAGCCCGGCAGGGAAGGTGGCGGAGACCCAGTTCTTC
many | TRBJ1-1 | NA | TRBV20-1 | CSARDLQFTEAFF | TGCAGTGCTAGAGATCTGCAGTTCACTGAAGCTTTCTTT
NA | TRBJ2-7 | NA | TRBV28 | CASSTKRQLHSYEQYF | TGTGCCAGCAGTACTAAGAGACAGCTACACTCCTACGAGCAGTACTTC
many | TRBJ2-1 | TRBD1 | TRBV24-1 | CATSDFGDRGNEQFF | TGTGCCACCAGTGATTTCGGGGACAGGGGAAATGAGCAGTTCTTC
many | TRBJ1-2 | NA | TRBV6-5 | CASSWGGDYGYTF | TGTGCCAGCAGTTGGGGGGGTGACTATGGCTACACCTTC
NA | TRBJ2-5 | TRBD2 | TRBV7-9 | CASSLGGLAGEETQYF | TGTGCCAGCAGCTTGGGAGGACTAGCGGGAGAAGAGACCCAGTACTTC
few | TRBJ2-1 | TRBD2 | TRBV19 | CASSISGNEEQFF | TGTGCCAGTAGTATTAGCGGGAATGAAGAGCAGTTCTTC
NA | TRBJ1-1 | NA | TRBV29-1 | CSVEDHYKNTEAFF | TGCAGCGTTGAAGATCATTACAAGAACACTGAAGCTTTCTTT
few | TRBJ1-5 | NA | TRBV4-1 | CASSQGREGPQHF | TGCGCCAGCAGCCAGGGGCGGGAAGGGCCCCAGCATTTT
NA | TRBJ2-2 | TRBD2 | TRBV20-1 | CSARDRKTGTSGTGELFF | TGCAGTGCTAGAGATCGAAAGACCGGGACTAGCGGAACCGGGGAGCTGTTTTTT
few | TRBJ1-3 | NA | TRBV3-1 | CASSQQAGGNTIYF | TGTGCCAGCAGCCAACAGGCAGGTGGAAACACCATATATTTT
many | TRBJ1-6 | NA | TRBV27 | CASSYGGQWDSPLHF | TGTGCCAGCAGTTACGGGGGGCAGTGGGATTCACCCCTCCACTTT
few | TRBJ2-7 | NA | TRBV9 | CASSPRDLGDYEQYF | TGTGCCAGCAGCCCTAGAGACTTGGGGGACTACGAGCAGTACTTC
many | TRBJ2-7 | TRBD2 | TRBV27 | CASSIGTSGTPREQYF | TGTGCCAGCAGTATTGGGACTAGCGGGACCCCCCGCGAGCAGTACTTC
NA | TRBJ2-6 | NA | TRBV2 | CASNRAGANVLTF | TGTGCCAGTAACAGGGCAGGGGCCAACGTCCTGACTTTC
few | TRBJ1-2 | NA | TRBV2 | CASSGGAGYTF | TGTGCCAGCAGTGGAGGGGCAGGCTACACCTTC
few | TRBJ2-7 | NA | TRBV20-1 | CSAGISDGHSLWDEQYF | TGCAGTGCTGGGATTTCAGACGGACACTCCTTGTGGGACGAGCAGTACTTC
few | TRBJ2-5 | TRBD1 | TRBV27 | CASSFSLGTVEETQYF | TGTGCCAGCAGTTTTTCGCTCGGGACAGTCGAAGAGACCCAGTACTTC
many | TRBJ2-7 | TRBD2 | TRBV12-3/TRBV12-4 | CASSPPSGPYEQYF | TGTGCCAGCAGTCCACCTAGCGGACCTTACGAGCAGTACTTC
NA | TRBJ2-7 | NA | TRBV14 | CASSQDRGGPGAYEQYF | TGTGCCAGCAGCCAAGATAGAGGGGGTCCTGGCGCCTACGAGCAGTACTTC
NA | TRBJ1-2 | NA | TRBV12-3/TRBV12-4 | CASSYLRDYYGYTF | TGTGCCAGCAGTTACCTCCGGGATTACTATGGCTACACCTTC
many | TRBJ2-2 | TRBD1 | TRBV12-3/TRBV12-4 | CASSSDRGVYTGELFF | TGTGCCAGCAGTTCCGACAGGGGAGTATACACCGGGGAGCTGTTTTTT
few | TRBJ2-7 | NA | TRBV29-1 | CSVEGIGDEQYF | TGCAGCGTTGAAGGGATCGGGGACGAGCAGTACTTC
NA | TRBJ2-2 | NA | TRBV7-2 | CASRSQGGTGELFF | TGTGCCAGCAGGTCTCAGGGGGGGACCGGGGAGCTGTTTTTT
NA | TRBJ2-7 | TRBD1 | TRBV18 | CASSPRAGGVYEQYF | TGTGCCAGCTCACCACGGGCAGGGGGCGTTTACGAGCAGTACTTC
many | TRBJ2-1 | NA | TRBV18 | CASSPKTRDGEQFF | TGTGCCAGCTCACCAAAAACTAGGGACGGTGAGCAGTTCTTC
NA | TRBJ2-5 | TRBD1 | TRBV2 | CASAGTGSWKTQYF | TGTGCCAGCGCCGGGACAGGGTCTTGGAAGACCCAGTACTTC
few | TRBJ2-7 | NA | TRBV9 | CASSPRLNPYEQYF | TGTGCCAGCAGCCCACGACTAAACCCCTACGAGCAGTACTTC
NA | TRBJ1-5 | TRBD1 | TRBV2 | CASSPGQGARPQHF | TGTGCCAGCAGTCCGGGACAGGGGGCAAGGCCCCAGCATTTT
few | TRBJ2-7 | NA | TRBV5-1 | CASSPSSVLKSSYEQYF | TGCGCCAGCAGCCCCTCCTCGGTCTTGAAGAGCTCCTACGAGCAGTACTTC
many | TRBJ1-5 | NA | TRBV6-2/TRBV6-3 | CATLDRFSNQPQHF | TGTGCCACTCTCGACAGGTTTAGCAATCAGCCCCAGCATTTT
many | TRBJ2-1 | NA | TRBV29-1 | CSVSGTSNNEQFF | TGCAGCGTAAGCGGGACATCAAACAATGAGCAGTTCTTC
many | TRBJ2-7 | NA | TRBV6-2/TRBV6-3 | CASSYSTGTEFSYEQYF | TGTGCCAGCAGTTACTCGACCGGGACTGAGTTCTCCTACGAGCAGTACTTC
few | TRBJ2-5 | NA | TRBV7-9 | CASSLSASLETQYF | TGTGCCAGCAGCTTAAGCGCATCCCTGGAGACCCAGTACTTC
NA | TRBJ2-7 | NA | TRBV9 | CASSVGDPYEQYF | TGTGCCAGCAGCGTAGGGGATCCCTACGAGCAGTACTTC
NA | TRBJ2-7 | NA | TRBV27 | CASSLGRASDEQYF | TGTGCCAGCAGTTTAGGCAGGGCTTCGGACGAGCAGTACTTC
many | TRBJ2-3 | TRBD1 | TRBV29-1 | CSVEDRGTDTQYF | TGCAGCGTTGAGGACAGGGGAACAGATACGCAGTATTTT
many | TRBJ1-6 | NA | TRBV27 | CASRHGQSTLHF | TGTGCCAGCAGACACGGACAGTCCACCCTCCACTTT
NA | TRBJ1-2 | NA | TRBV4-3 | CASSQAVREDGYTF | TGCGCCAGCAGCCAAGCGGTAAGGGAGGACGGCTACACCTTC
many | TRBJ2-1 | TRBD2 | TRBV7-2 | CASRRRGLGLAGGDEQFF | TGTGCCAGCAGGAGGAGGGGCCTGGGACTAGCGGGAGGGGATGAGCAGTTCTTC